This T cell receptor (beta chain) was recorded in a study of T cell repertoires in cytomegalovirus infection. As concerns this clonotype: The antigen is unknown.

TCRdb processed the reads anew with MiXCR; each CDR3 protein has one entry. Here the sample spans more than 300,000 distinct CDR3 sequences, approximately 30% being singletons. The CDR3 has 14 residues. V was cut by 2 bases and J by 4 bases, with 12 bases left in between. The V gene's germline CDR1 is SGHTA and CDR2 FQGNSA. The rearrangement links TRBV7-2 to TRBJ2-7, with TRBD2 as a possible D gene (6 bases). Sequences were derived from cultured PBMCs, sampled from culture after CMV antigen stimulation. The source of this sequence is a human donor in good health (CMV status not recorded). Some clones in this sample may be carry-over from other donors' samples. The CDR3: CASSLRWDSYEQYF. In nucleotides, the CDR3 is TGTGCCAGCAGCTTACGGTGGGACTCTTACGAGCAGTACTTC.